These 27 T cell receptor beta chains share one sample of origin, sequenced in a study of molecular identifiers for immune sequencing clone quantification. TCRdb re-derived calls from the PCR reads in MiXCR, one entry per CDR3 protein. This table holds a few hundred thousand distinct CDR3 sequences, 20% to 25% found once. Input material: naive CD8+ T cells from blood, with Jurkat cell RNA spiked in. Subset of the sample: FACS-sorted CD8+CD4-CCR7+CD45RA+ naive T cells. The receptors were sampled from a human donor in good health. Some libraries in this study had Jurkat cell RNA spiked in.

Points on this clonotype: This sequence may be a read error, since a much larger clone differs from it by one base. V usage is TRBV14 and J usage is TRBJ1-1, with 7 bases lining up with TRBD1. This CDR3 has 14 amino acids. Germline V gene data show CDR1 as SGHDN and CDR2 as FVKESK. The CDR3 is CASNQVLTGPEAFF. The CDR3 nucleotides read TGTGCCAGCAACCAAGTATTGACAGGGCCTGAAGCTTTCTTT.

About this clonotype itself: This may stem from a read error, because a much larger clone lies one nucleotide away. V and J are TRBV14 and TRBJ2-6; D gene unclear. Germline V gene sequence: CDR1 SGHDN, CDR2 FVKESK. This CDR3 has 14 residues. Trimming left V 11 bases short and J 2 bases short, with 13 bases between. The CDR3 nucleotides are TGTGCCGGCGCCCATTTTACTGGGGCCAACGTCCTGACTTTC. Amino acids: CAGAHFTGANVLTF.

This clonotype was counted many times. CDR3 in amino acids: CASSVNPSTDTQYF. In DNA, the CDR3 is TGTGCCAGCAGTGTAAACCCGAGCACAGATACGCAGTATTTT. The V and J genes are TRBV6-5 and TRBJ2-3; D not resolved. CDR3 size: 14 residues. CDR1 is MNHEY and CDR2 is SVGAGI in the germline V gene. Trimming removed 5 bases from V and 0 bases from J, with 9 bases in between.

This clonotype was counted a few times. The chain is built from TRBV7-9 and TRBJ2-3; 7 positions agree with TRBD2. CDR3 length: 15 amino acids. Trimming removed 4 bases from V and 8 bases from J; junction bases left unmatched: 12. Germline CDR1 and CDR2: SEHNR and FQNEAQ (reference sequence). CDR3 bases: TGTGCCAGCAGCTCGGGACTACCTGGGGAGAGTACGCAGTATTTT. Its protein product is CASSSGLPGESTQYF.

This clonotype was detected a few times. The chain recombines TRBV4-2 with TRBJ1-5; D is undetermined. The CDR3 is 16 amino acids. Trimming stripped 0 bases from V and 7 bases from J, with 16 bases between. From germline, CDR1 is LGHNA and CDR2 YNFKEQ. CDR3 DNA sequence: TGTGCCAGCAGCCAAGATTTCACGGGTGGGATGCAGCCCCAGCATTTT. This translates into CASSQDFTGGMQPQHF.

In its sample, this clonotype was seen a few times. The V and J genes are TRBV19 and TRBJ2-3; 9 bases are shared with TRBD2. The CDR3 covers 16 residues. CDR1 is LNHDA, CDR2 SQIVND, per germline (reference sequence). The V and J ends lost 3 bases and 1 base, in that order; junction bases with no gene match: 5. The CDR3 region has the DNA TGTGCCAGTAGTATTGGGAAGCGGGGGGGCACAGATACGCAGTATTTT. It encodes CASSIGKRGGTDTQYF.

This clonotype turned up a few times. The DNA for the CDR3 is TGTGCCAGAAGCTGTAGGGCCTCACGAAGGTCCCAAGAGACCCAGTACTTC. It is translated as CARSCRASRRSQETQYF. The chain is built from TRBV19 and TRBJ2-5; D is undetermined. V shed 9 bases and J shed 1 base, with 24 bases lying between them. The CDR3 loop spans 17 amino acids. Germline V gene data show CDR1 as LNHDA and CDR2 as SQIVND (reference sequence).

As to this clonotype: One end of the junction does not line up with germline, which may come from a read error. This chain links TRBV7-6 with TRBJ2-2; the D is unclear. Germline V gene data show CDR1 as SGHVS and CDR2 as FNYEAQ. The CDR3 sequence is 15 residues long. Here the CDR3 reads CAGSLTAVRTGELFF. CDR3 sequence (DNA): TGTGCCGGCAGCTTGACTGCGGTTCGGACCGGGGAGCTGTTTTTT.

As to this clonotype: This may come from a read error, since a much larger clone is one base off. This sequence joins TRBV4-1 and TRBJ2-1; 13 bases are a match to TRBD2. Germline V lookup: CDR1 MGHRA, CDR2 YSYEKL. This CDR3 spans 14 amino acids. The CDR3 DNA follows: TGCGCCAGCAGAGGACTAGCGGGGGTCGGGGAGCAGCTCTTC. Residues: CASRGLAGVGEQLF.

In its sample, this clonotype was seen many times. The rearrangement links TRBV5-4 to TRBJ2-7; possibly TRBD2 for D (6 bases). Trimming took 4 bases from V and 1 from J, leaving 15 bases between them. Germline V CDR1 and CDR2: SGHNT, YYREEE (reference sequence). This CDR3 region has 15 residues. In DNA form, the CDR3 reads TGTGCCAGCAGCATTGGACGGGGGATATCCTACGAGCAGTACTTC. It encodes CASSIGRGISYEQYF.

The chain combines TRBV11-2 with TRBJ1-6; the match to TRBD1 covers 7 bases. V shed 5 bases and J 6 bases; nucleotides not matched to a gene: 7. This CDR3 is 15 amino acids long. Germline CDR1 SGHAT, CDR2 FQNNGV. CDR3 sequence reads: CASSPLTGSNSPLHF. The CDR3 nucleotides read TGTGCCAGCAGCCCCCTGACAGGGAGTAATTCACCCCTCCACTTT.

This clonotype has just one count. This clone may be a read error of a much larger clone one base away. This rearrangement joins TRBV23-1 to TRBJ2-6, with TRBD1 matching over 9 bases. TRBV23-1 is marked as an open reading frame, function uncertain. The CDR3 runs to 21 residues. The CDR3 DNA follows: TGCGCCAGCAGTCCGAAAGCCCCCCAACAGGGGGCAGACTCTGGGGCCAACGCCCTGACTTTC. It specifies CASSPKAPQQGADSGANALTF.

This clonotype was counted a few times. The V gene is TRBV7-8, the J gene TRBJ1-5; 10 bases are shared with TRBD1. The CDR3 consists of 15 residues. With V trimmed by 6 bases and J by 2 bases, 4 bases remained unmatched. From germline, CDR1 is SGHVS and CDR2 FQNEAQ. The CDR3 reads CASSQTGGGNQPQHF. The CDR3 bases are TGTGCCAGCAGTCAGACAGGGGGCGGCAATCAGCCCCAGCATTTT.

To note about this clonotype: The junction does not match germline at one end; this may be a read error. The CDR3, as DNA: TGTGCCGGCAGTATTCTAGCGGGAGGGTCCAATGAGCAGTTCTTC. Translating gives CAGSILAGGSNEQFF. The chain uses TRBV27 and TRBJ2-1; 12 nucleotides match TRBD2. The CDR3 extends over 15 amino acids. From germline, CDR1 is MNHEY and CDR2 SMNVEV (reference sequence).

This clonotype occurred many times. V gene TRBV5-4 combines with J gene TRBJ2-1; the match to TRBD2 covers 7 bases. V shed 2 bases and J 8 bases; nucleotides not matched to a gene: 7. Germline V gene lookup returns CDR1 SGHNT and CDR2 YYREEE (reference sequence). The CDR3 runs to 14 residues. DNA for the CDR3: TGTGCCAGCAGCTTTGGTCCGAGCGGGGATGAGCAGTTCTTC. This translates into CASSFGPSGDEQFF.

This clonotype was seen ten or more times. The V and J genes are TRBV20-1 and TRBJ1-4; D is possibly TRBD1 (6 bases). The germline V and J ends were trimmed by 0 bases and 4 bases, with 15 bases remaining between them. Per the germline V gene, CDR1 is DFQATT and CDR2 is SNEGSKA (reference sequence). CDR3 length: 16 amino acids. In DNA form, the CDR3 reads TGCAGTGCTAGAGACAGGGGTCTGAGCTATAATGAAAAACTGTTTTTT. Translated: CSARDRGLSYNEKLFF.

The chain has TRBV30 and TRBJ2-1, with TRBD1 identical over 8 bases. Germline V gives CDR1 GTSNPN, CDR2 SVGIG (reference sequence). The CDR3 spans 14 residues. Losses at the gene ends were 5 bases for V and 1 base for J; bases not matched to a gene: 4. CDR3 bases: TGTGCCTGGGGCGACAGGGGATCCTACAATGAGCAGTTCTTC. The encoded protein is CAWGDRGSYNEQFF.

As DNA, the CDR3 is TGTGCCAGCAGTTACGAGGGTCGAAGCACAGATACGCAGTATTTT. It translates to CASSYEGRSTDTQYF. The gene calls are TRBV6-6 and TRBJ2-3, with TRBD2 as a possible D gene (5 bases). From germline, CDR1 is MNHNY and CDR2 SVGAGI (reference sequence). Trimming took off 2 bases at V and 0 bases at J, with 9 bases between the two ends. The CDR3 sequence is 15 residues long.

The V and J genes are TRBV30 and TRBJ2-1; no definite D call. Germline V gene sequence: CDR1 GTSNPN, CDR2 SVGIG (reference sequence). The V end was cut by 1 base, the J end by 10 bases, with 8 bases between. There are 11 residues in the CDR3. Written as DNA, the CDR3 is TGTGCCTGGAGTGCCCTTACCGAGCAGTTCTTC. Protein sequence: CAWSALTEQFF.

There are many counts of this clonotype. The chain carries TRBV12-3 or TRBV12-4 and TRBJ2-1, with TRBD2 matching over 11 bases. V shed 5 bases and J 10 bases; nucleotides not matched to a gene: 10. There are 15 residues in the CDR3. The CDR3, as DNA: TGTGCCAGCAGTGCACCCCTAGCGGGAGGTTGGGAGCAGTTCTTC. Residues: CASSAPLAGGWEQFF.

The chain employs TRBV27 and TRBJ2-7; D is undetermined. Germline V gives CDR1 MNHEY, CDR2 SMNVEV (reference sequence). The CDR3 is 14 amino acids. The V gene lost 2 bases and the J gene lost 2 bases, with 10 bases spanning the gap. The CDR3, as DNA: TGTGCCAGCAGTTTAGATGTAGGCCCCTACGAGCAGTACTTC. This translates into CASSLDVGPYEQYF.

This sequence joins TRBV6-2 or TRBV6-3 and TRBJ1-1; D is undetermined. CDR1 and CDR2 from the germline V gene are MNHEY and SVGEGT. V dropped 2 bases and J dropped 7 bases, with 8 bases sitting between them. The CDR3 consists of 12 residues. DNA for the CDR3: TGTGCCAGCAGTTACGAGGGAGTTGAAGCTTTCTTT. This translates into CASSYEGVEAFF.

This clonotype came up a few times. V usage is TRBV9 and J usage is TRBJ1-6, with D possibly TRBD1 on 5 matching bases. CDR1 and CDR2 from the germline V gene are SGDLS and YYNGEE. Trimming stripped 4 bases from V and 0 bases from J, with 11 bases between. This CDR3 has 16 residues. CDR3 amino acids: CASSLGDSSYNSPLHF. The CDR3 DNA reads TGTGCCAGCAGCCTAGGCGACAGCTCCTATAATTCACCCCTCCACTTT.

This clonotype was observed a handful of times. With a much larger clone just one base away, this may be a read error. The rearrangement links TRBV29-1 to TRBJ2-5, with 11 bases lining up with TRBD2. Per germline, CDR1 SQVTM and CDR2 ANQGSEA. The J segment lost 1 base and the V segment lost 2 bases, leaving 6 bases of the junction unmatched. This CDR3 contains 16 residues. For the CDR3, the DNA is TGCAGCGTTGAATCGCGACTAGCGGGGATCCAAGAGACCCAGTACTTC. This translates into CSVESRLAGIQETQYF.

At least ten counts were recorded for this clonotype. The chain couples TRBV7-9 to TRBJ1-6, with no clear D. V lost 5 bases, J lost 14 bases, and 16 bases lay in between. The CDR3 length is 13 residues. Germline V gene lookup returns CDR1 SEHNR and CDR2 FQNEAQ (reference sequence). The CDR3 protein is CASSAQEGRSLHF. Written as DNA, the CDR3 is TGTGCCAGCAGCGCCCAGGAAGGTCGTTCCCTCCACTTT.

This clonotype has a count of ten or more. The chain uses TRBV7-9 and TRBJ1-5, with D uncertain. V dropped 2 bases and J dropped 7 bases, with 12 bases sitting between them. The CDR3 runs to 14 residues. Germline CDR1 and CDR2: SEHNR and FQNEAQ (reference sequence). The CDR3 region has the DNA TGTGCCAGCAGCTTAACGGGCTCTCAACAGCCCCAGCATTTT. As protein: CASSLTGSQQPQHF.

This clonotype has ten or more counts. The rearrangement joins TRBV27 to TRBJ2-6; D gene unclear. V dropped 3 bases and J dropped 4 bases, with 10 bases sitting between them. This CDR3 comprises 15 residues. CDR1 MNHEY and CDR2 SMNVEV come from the germline V gene (reference sequence). DNA of the CDR3: TGTGCCAGCAGTTTTACCGGGCTCGGGGCCAACGTCCTGACTTTC. It is translated as CASSFTGLGANVLTF.